This TCR beta chain is from a study of T cell repertoires in cytomegalovirus infection. For the study at large: From public TCR beta signatures came an indication of both CMV infection and matching HLA type. Study-level findings and limits: HLA-C-restricted CMV clonotypes gave the most frequent clonotype in two of eight donors.

TCRdb independently ran MiXCR on the reads; one entry per CDR3 protein. The sample shows around 200,000 distinct CDR3 sequences, 15% to 20% of them seen only once. The V end lost 0 bases, the J end lost 5 bases, and 8 bases lay between the germline ends. CDR3 size: 13 residues. Per germline, CDR1 DFQATT and CDR2 SNEGSKA (reference sequence). This clonotype was found a few times. Antigen: not known. V and J are TRBV20-1 and TRBJ1-5; D call uncertain. The clonotype originates from a human donor in good health (CMV status not recorded). Some clones in this sample may be carry-over from other donors' samples. The material sequenced was CD8+ T cells from PBMCs. The CDR3 DNA follows: TGCAGTGCTAGAGATCTGGAGGATCAGCCCCAGCATTTT. The encoded protein is CSARDLEDQPQHF.